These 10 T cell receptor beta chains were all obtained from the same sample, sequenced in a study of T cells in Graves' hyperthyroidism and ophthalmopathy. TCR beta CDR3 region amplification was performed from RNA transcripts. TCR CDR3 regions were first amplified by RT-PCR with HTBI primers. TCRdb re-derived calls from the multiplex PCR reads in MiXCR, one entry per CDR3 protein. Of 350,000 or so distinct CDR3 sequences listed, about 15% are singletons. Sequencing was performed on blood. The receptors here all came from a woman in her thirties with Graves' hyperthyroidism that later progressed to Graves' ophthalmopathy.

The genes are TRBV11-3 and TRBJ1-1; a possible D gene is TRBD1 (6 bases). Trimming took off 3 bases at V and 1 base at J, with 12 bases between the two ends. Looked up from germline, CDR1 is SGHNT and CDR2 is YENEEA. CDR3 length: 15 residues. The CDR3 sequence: CASSFRPGANTEAFF. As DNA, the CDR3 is TGTGCCAGCAGCTTTCGTCCGGGGGCGAACACTGAAGCTTTCTTT.

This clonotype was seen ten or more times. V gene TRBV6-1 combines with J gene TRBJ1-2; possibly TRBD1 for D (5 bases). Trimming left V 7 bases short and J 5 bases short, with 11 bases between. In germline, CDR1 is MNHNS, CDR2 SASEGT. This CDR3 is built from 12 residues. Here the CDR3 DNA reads TGTGCCAGCACTAGGGGACGGTATGGCTACACCTTC. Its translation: CASTRGRYGYTF.

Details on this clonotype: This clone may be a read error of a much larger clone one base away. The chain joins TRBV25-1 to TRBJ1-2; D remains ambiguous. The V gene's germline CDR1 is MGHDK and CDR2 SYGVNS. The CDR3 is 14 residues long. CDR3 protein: CAGSESGFNYGYTF. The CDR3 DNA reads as TGTGCCGGCAGTGAATCGGGTTTTAACTATGGCTACACCTTC.

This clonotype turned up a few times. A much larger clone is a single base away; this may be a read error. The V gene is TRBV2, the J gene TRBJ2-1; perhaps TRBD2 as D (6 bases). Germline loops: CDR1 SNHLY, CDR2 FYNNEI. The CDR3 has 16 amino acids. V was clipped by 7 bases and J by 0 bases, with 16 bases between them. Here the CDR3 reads CASTLWGESSYNEQFF. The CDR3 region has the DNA TGTGCCAGCACCCTTTGGGGGGAAAGCTCCTACAATGAGCAGTTCTTC. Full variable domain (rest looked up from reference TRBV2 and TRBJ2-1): EPEVTQTPSHQVTQMGQEVILRCVPISNHLYFYWYRQILGQKVEFLVSFYNNEISEKSEIFDDQFSVERPDGSNFTLKIRSTKLEDSAMYFCASTLWGESSYNEQFFGPGTRLTVL.

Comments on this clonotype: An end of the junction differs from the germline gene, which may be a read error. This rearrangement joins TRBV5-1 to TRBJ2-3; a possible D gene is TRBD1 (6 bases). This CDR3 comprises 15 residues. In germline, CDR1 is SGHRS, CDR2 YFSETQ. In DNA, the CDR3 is TGCGCCAACAGCTATAGACAGGAGCTTACAGATACGCAGTATTTT. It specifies CANSYRQELTDTQYF.

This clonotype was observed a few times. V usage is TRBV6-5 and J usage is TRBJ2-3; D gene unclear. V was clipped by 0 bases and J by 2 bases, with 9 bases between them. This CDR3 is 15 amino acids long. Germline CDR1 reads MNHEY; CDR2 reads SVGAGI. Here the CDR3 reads CASSYSGSPTDTQYF. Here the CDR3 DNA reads TGTGCCAGCAGTTACTCGGGTTCTCCCACAGATACGCAGTATTTT.

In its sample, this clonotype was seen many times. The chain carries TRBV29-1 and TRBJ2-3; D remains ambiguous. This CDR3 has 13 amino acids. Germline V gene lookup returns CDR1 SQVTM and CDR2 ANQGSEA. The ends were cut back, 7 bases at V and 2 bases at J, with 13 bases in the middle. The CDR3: CSAIRATTDTQYF. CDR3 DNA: TGCAGCGCGATCCGGGCCACCACAGATACGCAGTATTTT.

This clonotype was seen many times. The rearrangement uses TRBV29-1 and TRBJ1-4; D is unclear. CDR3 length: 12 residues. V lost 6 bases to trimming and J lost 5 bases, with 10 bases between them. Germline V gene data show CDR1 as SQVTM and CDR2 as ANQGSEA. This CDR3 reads CSVMVQNEKLFF. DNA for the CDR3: TGCAGCGTCATGGTCCAGAATGAAAAACTGTTTTTT.

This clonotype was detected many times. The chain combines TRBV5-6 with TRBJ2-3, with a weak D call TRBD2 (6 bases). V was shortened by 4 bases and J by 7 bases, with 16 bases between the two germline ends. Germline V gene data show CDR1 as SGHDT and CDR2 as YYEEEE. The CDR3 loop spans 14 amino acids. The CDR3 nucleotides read TGTGCCAGCAGCCCTACAGGTCGCGGGAATACGCAGTATTTT. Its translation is CASSPTGRGNTQYF.

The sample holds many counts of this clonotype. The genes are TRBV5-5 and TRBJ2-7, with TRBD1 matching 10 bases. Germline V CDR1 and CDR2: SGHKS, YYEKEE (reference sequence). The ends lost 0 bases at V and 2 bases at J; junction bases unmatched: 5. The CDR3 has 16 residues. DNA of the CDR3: TGTGCCAGCAGCTTGGTCCCCGGGACAGGGGCCTACGAGCAGTACTTC. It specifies CASSLVPGTGAYEQYF.